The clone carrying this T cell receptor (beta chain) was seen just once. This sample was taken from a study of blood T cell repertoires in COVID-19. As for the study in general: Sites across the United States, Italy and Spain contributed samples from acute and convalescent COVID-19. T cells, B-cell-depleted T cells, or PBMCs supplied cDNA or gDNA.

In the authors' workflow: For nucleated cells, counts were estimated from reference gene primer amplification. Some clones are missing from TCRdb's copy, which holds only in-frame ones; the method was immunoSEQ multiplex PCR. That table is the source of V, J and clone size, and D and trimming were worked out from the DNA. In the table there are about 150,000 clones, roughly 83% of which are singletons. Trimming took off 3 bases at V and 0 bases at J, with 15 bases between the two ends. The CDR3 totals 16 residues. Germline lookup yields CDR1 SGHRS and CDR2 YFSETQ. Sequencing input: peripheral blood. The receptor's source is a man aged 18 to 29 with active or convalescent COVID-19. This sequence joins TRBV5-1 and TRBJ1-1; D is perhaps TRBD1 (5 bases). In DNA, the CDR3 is TGCGCCAGCAGCTCGAGACAAGACAGCATGAACACTGAAGCTTTCTTT. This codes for CASSSRQDSMNTEAFF.